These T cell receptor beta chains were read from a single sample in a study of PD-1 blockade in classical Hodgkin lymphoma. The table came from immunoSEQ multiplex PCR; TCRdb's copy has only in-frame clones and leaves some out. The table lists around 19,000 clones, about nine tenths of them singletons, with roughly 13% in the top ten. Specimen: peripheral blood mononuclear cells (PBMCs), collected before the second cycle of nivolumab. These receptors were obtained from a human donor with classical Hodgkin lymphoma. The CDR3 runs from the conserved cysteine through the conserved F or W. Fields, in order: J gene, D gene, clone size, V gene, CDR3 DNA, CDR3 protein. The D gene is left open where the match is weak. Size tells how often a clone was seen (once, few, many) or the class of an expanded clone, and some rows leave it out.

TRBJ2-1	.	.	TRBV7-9	TGTGCCACCCCAGGTTGGAAAAACAATGAGCAGTTCTTC	CATPGWKNNEQFF
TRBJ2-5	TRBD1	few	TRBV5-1	TGCGCCAGCAGCTTGGCCGGGACAGAACAAGAGACCCAGTACTTC	CASSLAGTEQETQYF
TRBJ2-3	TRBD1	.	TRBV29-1	TGCAGCGTCGAGGACAGGGGGTTCCGACTCCATACGCAGTATTTT	CSVEDRGFRLHTQYF
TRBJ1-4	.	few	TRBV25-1	TGTGCCAGCAGTTGGAACAGGGCTAATGAAAAACTGTTTTTT	CASSWNRANEKLFF
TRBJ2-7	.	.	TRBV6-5	TGTGCCAGCAGTTACTCGAGAAGGGGCGAGCAGTACTTC	CASSYSRRGEQYF
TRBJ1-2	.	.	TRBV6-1	TGTGCCAGCAGTGCAACTACAGGGTTAGATGGCTACACCTTC	CASSATTGLDGYTF
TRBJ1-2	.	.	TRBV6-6	TGTGCCAGCAGTTACTCGAATGGTGATGGCTACACCTTC	CASSYSNGDGYTF
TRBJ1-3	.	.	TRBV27	TGTGCCAGCAGTTTATCGTCAGTCGGGACCATATATTTT	CASSLSSVGTIYF
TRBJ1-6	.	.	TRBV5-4	TGTGCCAGCAGCTCACAGGGAACCCCTTCACCCCTCCACTTT	CASSSQGTPSPLHF
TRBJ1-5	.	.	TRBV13	TGTGCCAGCAGCTTAGGGGGCCAGCCCCAGCATTTT	CASSLGGQPQHF
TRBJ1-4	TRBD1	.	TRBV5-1	TGCGCCAGCAGCCCGGGACAGGCTAATGAAAAACTGTTTTTT	CASSPGQANEKLFF
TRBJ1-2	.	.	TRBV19	TGTGCCGGTAAGGCTCTCGTCAGGGGCAATGACTATGGCTACACCTTC	CAGKALVRGNDYGYTF
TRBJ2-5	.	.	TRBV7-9	TGTGCCAGCAGCTTCCAGAGGACACGAGAAGAGACCCAGTACTTC	CASSFQRTREETQYF
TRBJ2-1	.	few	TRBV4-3	TGCGCCAGCAGCCAAGTAGCAGGTAGTGGAAATGAGCAGTTCTTC	CASSQVAGSGNEQFF
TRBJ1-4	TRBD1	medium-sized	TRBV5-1	TGCGCCAGCAGCTTAGGGGGCCAGGGAGAACTGTTTTTT	CASSLGGQGELFF